This is a list of T cell receptor beta chains from one sample in a study of blood T cell repertoires in COVID-19. Only in-frame clones appear in the TCRdb table, and some are missing; sequencing was by immunoSEQ multiplex PCR. Of about 390,000 clones in the sample, around nine tenths are singletons; the top ten hold approximately 9.3%. Sequencing input: PBMCs or T cells enriched from blood (not recorded which). The receptors shown here come from a woman between 45 and 60 years old who had recovered from COVID-19. The CDR3 runs from the conserved cysteine through the conserved F or W. D genes are given only for firm matches.

cdr3_length d_call j_call v_call cdr3_nt cdr3_aa
17 NA TRBJ1-4 TRBV9 TGTGCCAGCAGCGCCGGCATGCCGGGACATGGGGATGAAAAACTGTTTTTT CASSAGMPGHGDEKLFF
14 NA TRBJ1-2 TRBV5-4 TGTGCCAGCAGCTTGGCCCGAGAGGGCTATGGCTACACCTTC CASSLAREGYGYTF
13 NA TRBJ1-1 TRBV19 TGTGCCAGTACCATAGTAGGGGGCACTGAAGCTTTCTTT CASTIVGGTEAFF
14 NA TRBJ1-4 TRBV29-1 TGCAGCGTTGACGCAGGGGAAGCTAATGAAAAACTGTTTTTT CSVDAGEANEKLFF
12 TRBD1 TRBJ1-2 TRBV3-1/TRBV3-2 TGTGCCAGCAGCCTGGGACAGAATGGCTACACCTTC CASSLGQNGYTF
15 TRBD2 TRBJ2-1 TRBV27 TGTGCCAGCAGTCCGACTAGCGGGATTGGTAATGAGCAGTTCTTC CASSPTSGIGNEQFF
18 TRBD1 TRBJ1-5 TRBV19 TGTGCCAGTCAAATCTCCCCCGGGACAGGGTTTGGCAATCAGCCCCAGCATTTT CASQISPGTGFGNQPQHF
15 NA TRBJ2-7 TRBV2 TGTGCCAGCAGTGAACCTGGCAGGGTATGGTACGAGCAGTACTTC CASSEPGRVWYEQYF
15 TRBD1 TRBJ1-2 TRBV10-3 TGTGCCATCAGTGCCCCACAGGGGACCCTCTATGGCTACACCTTC CAISAPQGTLYGYTF
16 NA TRBJ2-5 TRBV2 TGTGCCAGCAGTGCGCGGGACCGACGAGGGTTAGAGACCCAGTACTTC CASSARDRRGLETQYF
16 TRBD1 TRBJ1-2 TRBV5-1 TGCGCCAGCAGCCTAAACAGGGGGTCCCCCTTCTATGGCTACACCTTC CASSLNRGSPFYGYTF